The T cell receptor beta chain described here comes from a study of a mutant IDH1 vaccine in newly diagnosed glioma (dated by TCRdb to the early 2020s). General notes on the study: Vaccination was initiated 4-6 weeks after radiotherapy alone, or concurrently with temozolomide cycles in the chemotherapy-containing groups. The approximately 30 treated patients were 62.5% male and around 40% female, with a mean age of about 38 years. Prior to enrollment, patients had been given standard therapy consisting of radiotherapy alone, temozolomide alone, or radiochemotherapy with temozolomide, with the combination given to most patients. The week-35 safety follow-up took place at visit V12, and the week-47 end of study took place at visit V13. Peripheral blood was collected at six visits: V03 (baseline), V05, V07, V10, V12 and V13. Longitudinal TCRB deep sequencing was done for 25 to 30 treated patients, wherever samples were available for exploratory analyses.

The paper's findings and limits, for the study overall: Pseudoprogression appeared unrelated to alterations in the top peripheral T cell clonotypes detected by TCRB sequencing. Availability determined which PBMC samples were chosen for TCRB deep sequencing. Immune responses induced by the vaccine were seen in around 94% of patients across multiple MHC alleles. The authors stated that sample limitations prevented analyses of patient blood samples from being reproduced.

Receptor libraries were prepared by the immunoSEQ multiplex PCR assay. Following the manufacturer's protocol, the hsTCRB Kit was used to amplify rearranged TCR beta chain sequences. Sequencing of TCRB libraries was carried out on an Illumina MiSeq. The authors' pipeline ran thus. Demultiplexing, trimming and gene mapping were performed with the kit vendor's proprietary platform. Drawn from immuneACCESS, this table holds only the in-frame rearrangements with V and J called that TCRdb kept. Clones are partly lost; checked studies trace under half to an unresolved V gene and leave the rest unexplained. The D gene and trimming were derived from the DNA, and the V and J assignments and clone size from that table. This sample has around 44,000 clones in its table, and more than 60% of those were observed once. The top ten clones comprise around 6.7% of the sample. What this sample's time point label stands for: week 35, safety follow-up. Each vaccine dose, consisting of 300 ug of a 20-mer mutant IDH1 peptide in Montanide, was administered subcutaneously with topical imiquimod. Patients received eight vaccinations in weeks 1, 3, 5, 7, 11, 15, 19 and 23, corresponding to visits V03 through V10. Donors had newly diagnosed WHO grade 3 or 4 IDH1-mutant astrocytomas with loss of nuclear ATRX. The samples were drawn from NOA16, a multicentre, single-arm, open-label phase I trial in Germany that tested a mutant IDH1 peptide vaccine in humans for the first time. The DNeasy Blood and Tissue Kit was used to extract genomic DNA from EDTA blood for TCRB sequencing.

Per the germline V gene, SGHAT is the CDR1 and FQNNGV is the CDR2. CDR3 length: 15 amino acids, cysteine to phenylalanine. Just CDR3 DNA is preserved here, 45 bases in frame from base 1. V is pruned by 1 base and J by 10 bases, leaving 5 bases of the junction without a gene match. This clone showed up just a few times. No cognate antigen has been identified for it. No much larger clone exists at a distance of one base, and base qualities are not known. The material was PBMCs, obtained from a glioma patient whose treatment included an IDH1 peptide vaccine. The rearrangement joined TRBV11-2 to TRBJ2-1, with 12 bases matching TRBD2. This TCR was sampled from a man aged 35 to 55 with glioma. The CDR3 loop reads CASSLALAGGREQFF. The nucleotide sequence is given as TGTGCCAGCAGCTTAGCACTAGCGGGGGGCAGGGAGCAGTTCTTC.